The 9 T cell receptor beta chains presented below share a single source sample, sequenced in a study of T cell responses to AZD1222 COVID-19 vaccine. Method: immunoSEQ multiplex PCR; TCRdb's copy keeps in-frame clones and lacks some. The table includes about 140,000 clones, 70% to 90% detected once. Sequences were derived from peripheral blood, sampled 28 days after the second AZD1222 dose. Source of these receptors: an adult who received the AZD1222 COVID-19 vaccine.

V is TRBV25-1 and J is TRBJ1-2; 7 nucleotides line up with TRBD1. Losses at the gene ends were 4 bases for V and 6 bases for J; bases not matched to a gene: 11. The CDR3 length is 15 residues. The germline V gene has CDR1 MGHDK and CDR2 SYGVNS. This chain's CDR3 is CASSAWTGRRDGYTF. The CDR3 nucleotides are TGTGCCAGCAGTGCCTGGACAGGCCGCCGGGATGGCTACACCTTC.

J is TRBJ2-7 and V is TRBV5-6; 7 bases are a match to TRBD2. Trimming at V came to 2 bases and at J to 6 bases, leaving 14 bases not matched to a gene. Germline V gene sequence: CDR1 SGHDT, CDR2 YYEEEE. CDR3 length equals 16 residues. The CDR3 DNA reads TGTGCCAGCAGCTTTCCCCCCCAGCGGGGAGTTGTCGAGCAGTACTTC. Amino acids: CASSFPPQRGVVEQYF. Combining the CDR3 with reference TRBV5-6 and TRBJ2-7 gives the whole variable domain DAGVTQSPTHLIKTRGQQVTLRCSPKSGHDTVSWYQQALGQGPQFIFQYYEEEERQRGNFPDRFSGHQFPNYSSELNVNALLLGDSALYLCASSFPPQRGVVEQYFGPGTRLTVT.

This chain joins TRBV29-1 and TRBJ1-1; 7 bases line up with TRBD1. J gave up 1 base and V 8 bases, and 7 bases lay outside the gene matches. This CDR3 has 13 residues. Looked up from germline, CDR1 is SQVTM and CDR2 is ANQGSEA. CDR3 region: CSTTGTANTEAFF. CDR3 nucleotide sequence: TGCAGCACCACCGGGACAGCGAACACTGAAGCTTTCTTT. Variable domain in full (rest from reference TRBV29-1 and TRBJ1-1): SAVISQKPSRDICQRGTSLTIQCQVDSQVTMMFWYRQQPGQSLTLIATANQGSEATYESGFVIDKFPISRPNLTFSTLTVSNMSPEDSSIYLCSTTGTANTEAFFGQGTRLTVV.

The V gene is TRBV11-2, the J gene TRBJ2-1; D unclear. Trimming took 1 base from V and 3 from J, leaving 10 bases between them. There are 15 residues in the CDR3. The V gene's germline CDR1 is SGHAT and CDR2 FQNNGV. CDR3 nucleotide sequence: TGTGCCAGCAGCTTAGGCCAGCTTAGCTACAATGAGCAGTTCTTC. Protein: CASSLGQLSYNEQFF.

The chain links TRBV27 to TRBJ1-4; D is ambiguous. The CDR3 has 15 amino acids. Germline lookup yields CDR1 MNHEY and CDR2 SMNVEV (reference sequence). The V end lost 6 bases, the J end lost 7 bases, and 18 bases lay between the germline ends. CDR3 amino acids: CASSGLGLLGEKLFF. The CDR3 coding sequence is TGTGCCAGCAGCGGCCTAGGGTTACTAGGTGAAAAACTGTTTTTT. The full variable domain, rest sourced from reference TRBV27 and TRBJ1-4, is EAQVTQNPRYLITVTGKKLTVTCSQNMNHEYMSWYRQDPGLGLRQIYYSMNVEVTDKGDVPEGYKVSRKEKRNFPLILESPSPNQTSLYFCASSGLGLLGEKLFFGSGTQLSVL.

This sequence joins TRBV10-3 and TRBJ1-5; D unclear. CDR1 and CDR2 (germline): ENHRY, SYGVKD. CDR3 size: 15 residues. Trimming shortened V by 6 bases and J by 0 bases, and 12 bases separated the two germline ends. CDR3 bases: TGTGCCATCAGCTTAGACGGTAATAGCAATCAGCCCCAGCATTTT. Translation: CAISLDGNSNQPQHF.

This clone has only one observation. V and J are TRBV28 and TRBJ1-1, with 7 positions matching TRBD1. Germline CDR1 MDHEN, CDR2 SYDVKM. The CDR3 has 14 amino acids. V lost 2 bases to trimming and J lost 1 base; unmatched junction nucleotides: 1. CDR3 DNA: TGTGCCAGCAGTTTAGCAGGGGGGAACACTGAAGCTTTCTTT. Encoded protein: CASSLAGGNTEAFF.

J is TRBJ1-4 and V is TRBV7-8; D might be TRBD1 (5 bases). Germline-derived CDR1 and CDR2 are SGHVS and FQNEAQ. Trimming left V 6 bases short and J 0 bases short, with 11 bases between. This CDR3 has 15 residues. CDR3 amino acids: CASSKGPATNEKLFF. CDR3 bases: TGTGCCAGCAGTAAGGGACCGGCAACTAATGAAAAACTGTTTTTT.

The rearrangement joins TRBV10-3 to TRBJ2-7; D is perhaps TRBD1 (6 bases). V shed 2 bases and J shed 2 bases, with 7 bases lying between them. CDR1 and CDR2 (germline): ENHRY, SYGVKD. This CDR3 has 13 amino acids. CDR3 region: CAISEQGTYEQYF. Written as DNA, the CDR3 is TGTGCCATCAGTGAGCAGGGGACCTACGAGCAGTACTTC.